This TCR beta chain was sequenced in a study of T cells in Graves' hyperthyroidism and ophthalmopathy (dated by TCRdb to about 2019). For the wider study: Peripheral blood was sampled at the time of initial diagnosis, prior to any treatment. For training and testing, the roughly 100 patients in the discovery cohort were randomly divided in a 7:3 ratio. TCR Vbeta CDR3 sequencing of approximately 140 peripheral blood samples (fewer than 45 ophthalmopathy, 75 or so hyperthyroidism and around 17 progressor patients) is reported in the paper. To identify distinguishing TCR V-J signatures, a discovery cohort of about 100 patients was used, comprising 43 with Graves' ophthalmopathy and some 57 with stable Graves' hyperthyroidism. In addition, the study compared T-cell repertoires in thyroid tissue and in blood from roughly six Graves' hyperthyroidism patients. Prospective prediction of ophthalmopathy was tested in an independent validation cohort of 18 to 20 hyperthyroidism patients and some 17 patients who later progressed to ophthalmopathy. Once sampling was done, hyperthyroidism patients were given methimazole at a starting dose of 30 mg daily, whereas ophthalmopathy patients were given high-dose intravenous methylprednisolone. The study at large found these results: Most expanded thyroid clonotypes (frequency above 0.001) were also detected in blood, suggesting blood repertoires may reflect thyroid immune responses. Sample size was not statistically predetermined, and investigators were not blinded to group allocation. In validation, progression to ophthalmopathy was predicted by the model with 70.59% sensitivity and around 76% specificity, a median of approximately 6.5 months before onset. A model built on a 13 V-J signature distinguished ophthalmopathy from stable hyperthyroidism, reaching 87.88% sensitivity and 81.08% specificity in cross-validation and 80%/75% in testing.

A patient counted as having stable Graves' hyperthyroidism if no progression to ophthalmopathy occurred over 18 months of follow-up. Hyperthyroidism patients were newly diagnosed, had a disease duration of under 2 months, and were aged 18 to 65 years. The study excluded patients with uncontrolled infections, other autoimmune diseases, pregnancy or lactation. Diagnoses relied on clinical symptoms, serum thyroxine and TRAb, thyroid ultrasound and orbital computed tomography. PBMCs were separated from approximately 9.9 ml of fresh peripheral blood using Ficoll-Paque density gradient centrifugation. Trizol reagent was used to extract total RNA, and RNA quality was then checked on an Agilent 2100 Bioanalyzer. The germline V gene yields SGHDT for CDR1 and YYEEEE for CDR2. The CDR3 runs 16 amino acids, cysteine and phenylalanine included. Left in the record is the CDR3 DNA by itself, 48 bases read in frame from the first base. V loses 4 bases at its end and J loses 1 base; junction bases beyond the gene matches: 9.

The TCR beta CDR3 regions were amplified from RNA transcripts. A first-round RT-PCR of the TCR CDR3 used the HTBI primer set with the Qiagen OneStep RT-PCR kit. The libraries were constructed in a second round of multiplex PCR and then size-selected and purified. Libraries were sequenced paired-end with 100 bp reads on an Illumina HiSeq2000. The original methods were these. SOAPnuke was used to process the raw data, with reads discarded if the reads contained adapters or uncalled bases, had a mean Phred below 15, or lacked an exact constant-primer or identifier match. COPE v1.2.5 was used to merge high-quality paired reads, and clonotypes were defined as unique nucleotide sequences. MiTCR v1.1 was used to align the clonotypes against IMGT TRBV, TRBD and TRBJ reference segments. The analysis was restricted to V-J combinations with a frequency above 0.0001, which together covered about 99% of the repertoires. A TCS score was defined as the ratio between F50 (clonal expansion) and ExV (chaos), using BLOSUM62-based TCRdist between CDR3 peptides within each V-J. Welch's t-statistics and random forest reduced around 510 V-J features to 13, which were used in a naive Bayes classifier (R e1071). The public reads were reprocessed in TCRdb via fastp at Q25 and MiXCR, keeping in-frame beta chains. Records with the same CDR3 protein are collapsed into one entry carrying the most frequent genes and DNA. TCRdb, not the authors, supplied the V and J calls. The sample yields some 200,000 distinct CDR3 sequences; less than 20% were counted once. Together, the top ten hold more than 50% of the sample.

This clonotype was detected a few times. Its antigen is still unknown. One base away there is no much larger clone; base qualities are not given. The sample was blood. The chain employs TRBV5-6 and TRBJ1-1; TRBD1 agrees with 8 junctional bases. The clonotype originates from a woman aged 45 to 65 with Graves' hyperthyroidism. The base sequence is TGTGCCAGCAGCAAGTCCCCGGGACAGGCGAACACTGAAGCTTTCTTT. This codes for CASSKSPGQANTEAFF.